Below are 16 T cell receptor beta chains sequenced from a single sample in a study of blood T cell repertoires in COVID-19. Generated by immunoSEQ multiplex PCR, the TCRdb table keeps only in-frame clones and is missing some. Of about 210,000 clones in the sample, 65% to 85% are singletons; the top ten hold 7% to 10%. The sample consisted of peripheral blood. The receptor source for this set is a woman in her 50s with acute or convalescent COVID-19.

This chain joins TRBV12-3 or TRBV12-4 and TRBJ1-3, with D unclear. V gave up 5 bases and J gave up 3 bases, with 8 bases separating them. This CDR3 is 13 amino acids long. CDR3 amino acids: CASSVLVGNTIYF. The CDR3 DNA sequence: TGTGCCAGCAGTGTGTTAGTTGGAAACACCATATATTTT.

V usage is TRBV3-1 (or the pseudogene TRBV3-2) and J usage is TRBJ1-2, with 7 bases matching TRBD1. Germline trimming cut 4 bases from V and 8 bases from J; bases unmatched to any gene: 4. The CDR3 sequence is 12 residues long. The germline V gene encodes CDR1 LGHDT and CDR2 YNNKEL (reference sequence). CDR3 nucleotides: TGTGCCAGCAGCCCGGGACAGCGAGGCTACACCTTC. It translates to CASSPGQRGYTF.

This chain links TRBV24-1 with TRBJ2-5; D remains ambiguous. The CDR3 contains 12 residues. Per germline, CDR1 KGHDR and CDR2 SFDVKD. The germline V and J ends were trimmed by 2 bases and 4 bases, with 4 bases remaining between them. CDR3 nucleotides: TGTGCCACCAGTGATTACGGAGAGACCCAGTACTTC. Translating it yields CATSDYGETQYF.

This clone occurred many times. The chain combines TRBV27 with TRBJ1-6; D is uncertain. V was cut by 6 bases and J by 0 bases, with 9 bases left in between. The CDR3 runs to 15 residues. Germline lookup yields CDR1 MNHEY and CDR2 SMNVEV (reference sequence). The CDR3 reads CASRPPGSYNSPLHF. CDR3 coding DNA: TGTGCCAGCAGGCCCCCGGGCTCCTATAATTCACCCCTCCACTTT.

Many counts were recorded for this clone. This chain links TRBV19 with TRBJ1-2, with 7 bases fitting TRBD1. Trimming removed 6 bases from V and 4 bases from J; junction bases left unmatched: 5. The germline CDR1 and CDR2 sequences are LNHDA and SQIVND (reference sequence). There are 13 residues in the CDR3. The CDR3 DNA follows: TGTGCCAGTAGCCCCGGGACAGCCTATGGCTACACCTTC. The encoded protein is CASSPGTAYGYTF.

The chain combines TRBV30 with TRBJ2-7; 10 bases are shared with TRBD1. The germline V gene has CDR1 GTSNPN and CDR2 SVGIG (reference sequence). Trimming cost V 7 bases and J 2 bases; bases outside gene matches: 5. The length of the CDR3 is 13 residues. The CDR3 DNA reads as TGTGCCTTGGAGGACAGGGGGGCCTACGAGCAGTACTTC. It encodes CALEDRGAYEQYF.

The V call is TRBV12-3 or TRBV12-4, the J call TRBJ1-2; 7 bases line up with TRBD1. V lost 6 bases to trimming and J lost 4 bases; unmatched junction nucleotides: 5. The CDR3 contains 13 residues. The CDR3 protein is CASRGGRGYGYTF. The CDR3 DNA reads TGTGCCAGCAGAGGGGGCCGAGGCTATGGCTACACCTTC.

The gene calls are TRBV24-1 and TRBJ2-5, with TRBD2 matching over 13 bases. The length of the CDR3 is 15 residues. After removal of 9 bases from V and 2 bases from J, the junction contained 5 bases not matched to a gene. The germline CDR1 and CDR2 sequences are KGHDR and SFDVKD. CDR3 DNA sequence: TGTGCCACCCAGGGACTAGCGGGAAAACAAGAGACCCAGTACTTC. It is translated as CATQGLAGKQETQYF.

J is TRBJ2-1 and V is TRBV28, with 8 bases identical to TRBD2. The CDR3 runs 16 residues. V lost 4 bases to trimming and J lost 0 bases; unmatched junction nucleotides: 5. CDR1 is MDHEN, CDR2 SYDVKM, per germline. The chain's CDR3 is CASSSAGTSSYNEQFF. CDR3 nucleotides: TGTGCCAGCAGTTCTGCCGGGACTAGCTCCTACAATGAGCAGTTCTTC. The variable domain in full, completed from reference TRBV28 and TRBJ2-1, reads DVKVTQSSRYLVKRTGEKVFLECVQDMDHENMFWYRQDPGLGLRLIYFSYDVKMKEKGDIPEGYSVSREKKERFSLILESASTNQTSMYLCASSSAGTSSYNEQFFGPGTRLTVL.

This rearrangement joins TRBV19 to TRBJ1-1, with D maybe TRBD1 (5 bases). The ends were cut back, 4 bases at V and 3 bases at J, with 9 bases in the middle. This CDR3 is built from 13 residues. Germline V gene sequence: CDR1 LNHDA, CDR2 SQIVND (reference sequence). CDR3 in amino acids: CASSTQADTEAFF. The DNA for the CDR3 is TGTGCCAGTAGTACACAGGCAGACACTGAAGCTTTCTTT.

The chain joins TRBV28 to TRBJ1-2; 12 bases map to TRBD1. The CDR3 loop spans 14 amino acids. Germline-derived CDR1 and CDR2 are MDHEN and SYDVKM. Trimming removed 6 bases from V and 4 bases from J; junction bases left unmatched: 3. In DNA, the CDR3 is TGTGCCAGCAGCGGGACAGGGGGCTTCTATGGCTACACCTTC. It translates to CASSGTGGFYGYTF.

The chain has TRBV5-4 and TRBJ2-2, with TRBD2 matching over 7 bases. The trim removed 4 bases at V and 3 bases at J, leaving 9 bases unmatched. From germline, CDR1 is SGHNT and CDR2 YYREEE (reference sequence). This CDR3 is built from 16 residues. This CDR3 is CASSPASGPDTGELFF. The CDR3 region has the DNA TGTGCCAGCAGCCCAGCTAGCGGCCCGGACACCGGGGAGCTGTTTTTT.

The chain recombines TRBV28 with TRBJ2-2; 11 positions match TRBD1. Germline CDR1 reads MDHEN; CDR2 reads SYDVKM. CDR3 length: 17 residues. V was clipped by 6 bases and J by 3 bases; unmatched bases: 9. As DNA, the CDR3 is TGTGCCAGCAGCTCATCCCGGGACAGGGGGGACACCGGGGAGCTGTTTTTT. Its protein is CASSSSRDRGDTGELFF.

The rearrangement uses TRBV9 and TRBJ2-2; D is possibly TRBD1 (6 bases). The CDR3 consists of 15 residues. V dropped 3 bases and J dropped 1 base, with 10 bases sitting between them. Germline V gene sequence: CDR1 SGDLS, CDR2 YYNGEE. Here the CDR3 reads CASSAKTGNTGELFF. The CDR3 region has the DNA TGTGCCAGCAGCGCGAAGACAGGGAACACCGGGGAGCTGTTTTTT.

V is TRBV7-2 and J is TRBJ2-5; 10 bases align to TRBD2. V trimming: 5 bases; J trimming: 5 bases; junction bases outside the gene matches: 8. The CDR3 has 15 amino acids. Germline lookup yields CDR1 SGHTA and CDR2 FQGNSA. For the CDR3, the DNA is TGTGCCAGCAGCCTACAGCGGGAGGGCTGGGAGACCCAGTACTTC. It translates to CASSLQREGWETQYF. Full variable domain (outside the CDR3, taken from reference TRBV7-2 and TRBJ2-5): GAGVSQSPSNKVTEKGKDVELRCDPISGHTALYWYRQSLGQGLEFLIYFQGNSAPDKSGLPSDRFSAERTGGSVSTLTIQRTQQEDSAVYLCASSLQREGWETQYFGPGTRLLVL.

The chain combines TRBV25-1 with TRBJ1-3, with 7 bases identical to TRBD1. Germline CDR1 MGHDK, CDR2 SYGVNS. With 5 bases clipped from V and 7 bases from J, the junction kept 8 bases outside the gene matches. The CDR3 contains 14 residues. CDR3 in amino acids: CASSTDRDGNTIYF. For the CDR3, the DNA is TGTGCCAGCAGTACTGACAGGGATGGGAACACCATATATTTT.